What follows are 11 T cell receptor beta chains derived from one specimen sequenced in a study of shared clonotypes between healthy human individuals. Only in-frame clones appear in the TCRdb table, and some are missing; sequencing was by immunoSEQ multiplex PCR. The sample records over a million clones, approximately 78% being singletons. Specimen: memory CD4+ T cells from PBMCs. Subset meaning: CD45RA-negative fraction. The source is a man aged 18 to 35 in good health. Some clones in this sample may be carry-over from other donors' samples.

The V and J genes are TRBV19 and TRBJ2-7, with D perhaps matching TRBD2 (6 bases). V was cut by 5 bases and J by 4 bases, with 12 bases left in between. In germline, CDR1 is LNHDA, CDR2 SQIVND (reference sequence). This CDR3 comprises 13 residues. CDR3: CASSAGHQYEQYF. CDR3 nucleotide sequence: TGTGCCAGTAGTGCGGGGCACCAATACGAGCAGTACTTC.

The chain employs TRBV30 and TRBJ2-5; either TRBD1 or TRBD2 may supply D (5 bases each). From germline, CDR1 is GTSNPN and CDR2 SVGIG (reference sequence). Deletions cut 5 bases from V and 5 bases from J, with 15 bases between. The CDR3 spans 13 residues. As DNA, the CDR3 is TGTGCCTGGGGGGACCTTAGGCGGGAGACCCAGTACTTC. As protein: CAWGDLRRETQYF. Together with reference TRBV30 and TRBJ2-5, the CDR3 gives the full variable domain: SQTIHQWPATLVQPVGSPLSLECTVEGTSNPNLYWYRQAAGRGLQLLFYSVGIGQISSEVPQNLSASRPQDRQFILSSKKLLLSDSGFYLCAWGDLRRETQYFGPGTRLLVL.

This chain uses TRBV19 with TRBJ1-2; perhaps TRBD1 as D (5 bases). The V end was cut by 5 bases, the J end by 5 bases, with 12 bases between. The CDR3 runs 13 residues. Germline CDR1 is LNHDA and CDR2 is SQIVND (reference sequence). This CDR3 is CASSVGTEYGYTF. Here the CDR3 DNA reads TGTGCCAGTAGTGTCGGGACCGAGTATGGCTACACCTTC.

The chain couples TRBV7-6 to TRBJ1-3, with D possibly TRBD1 on 5 matching bases. The V end lost 2 bases, the J end lost 0 bases, and 20 bases lay between the germline ends. Germline lookup yields CDR1 SGHVS and CDR2 FNYEAQ. The CDR3 totals 19 residues. The CDR3 sequence: CASSLMGSGGQNSGNTIYF. CDR3 bases: TGTGCCAGCAGCTTAATGGGGTCGGGGGGTCAAAACTCTGGAAACACCATATATTTT.

The gene calls are TRBV5-1 and TRBJ2-3, with TRBD1 matching 9 bases. This CDR3 is built from 14 residues. V shed 9 bases, J shed 5 bases, and the junction held 10 bases outside the gene matches. Per germline, CDR1 SGHRS and CDR2 YFSETQ. The CDR3 region has the DNA TGCGCCACCTCGGGACAGGGAGTCGGAGATACGCAGTATTTT. Protein product: CATSGQGVGDTQYF.

This clone was seen a single time. The rearrangement links TRBV28 to TRBJ1-4, with 8 bases matching TRBD1. V was pared by 4 bases and J by 6 bases, with 4 bases of the junction left unmatched. Germline CDR1 MDHEN, CDR2 SYDVKM. This CDR3 is 14 amino acids long. CDR3 amino acids: CASSSGTGHEKLFF. Written as DNA, the CDR3 is TGTGCCAGCAGTTCTGGGACAGGCCATGAAAAACTGTTTTTT.

A note on this clone: This may come from a read error, since a much larger clone is one base off. This CDR3 is also generated by other DNA sequences in the sample. The V call is TRBV6-5, the J call TRBJ1-1; TRBD1 is a possible D gene (6 bases). The germline V and J ends were trimmed by 6 bases and 1 base, with 9 bases remaining between them. Germline CDR1 MNHEY, CDR2 SVGAGI. The CDR3 length is 13 residues. The CDR3: CASSRQENTEAFF. The CDR3 nucleotides read TGTGCCAGCAGCCGACAGGAGAACACTGAAGCTTTCTTT.

V is TRBV7-7 and J is TRBJ1-1; D remains ambiguous. There are 13 residues in the CDR3. Germline V gives CDR1 SSHAT, CDR2 FNYEAQ (reference sequence). Trimming shortened V by 3 bases and J by 6 bases, and 11 bases separated the two germline ends. This CDR3 reads CASSLYVYSEAFF. CDR3 nucleotides: TGTGCCAGCAGCTTGTATGTGTATTCTGAAGCTTTCTTT.

V usage is TRBV29-1 and J usage is TRBJ2-1; 7 nucleotides align to TRBD2. The CDR3 has 14 residues. From germline, CDR1 is SQVTM and CDR2 ANQGSEA. The V segment lost 4 bases and the J segment 0 bases; nucleotides outside the gene matches: 3. The CDR3: CSVVPSGSYNEQFF. CDR3 in DNA: TGCAGCGTTGTACCTAGCGGCTCCTACAATGAGCAGTTCTTC.

The V call is TRBV7-9, the J call TRBJ1-3; D may be TRBD1 (6 bases). CDR3 length: 15 residues. CDR1 and CDR2 from the germline V gene are SEHNR and FQNEAQ (reference sequence). The V and J ends lost 1 base and 7 bases respectively, with 14 bases between them. This CDR3 is CASSLGTGNWNTIYF. The CDR3 DNA reads as TGTGCCAGCAGCTTAGGTACAGGGAATTGGAACACCATATATTTT.

This clone occurred a few times. The rearrangement joins TRBV28 to TRBJ2-5; D is ambiguous. Germline values: CDR1 MDHEN, CDR2 SYDVKM. This CDR3 spans 15 amino acids. V lost 5 bases and J 1 base, leaving 14 bases between the germline ends. The CDR3 region is CASSQNSAGQETQYF. The CDR3 nucleotides read TGTGCCAGCAGTCAGAACTCGGCAGGCCAAGAGACCCAGTACTTC.